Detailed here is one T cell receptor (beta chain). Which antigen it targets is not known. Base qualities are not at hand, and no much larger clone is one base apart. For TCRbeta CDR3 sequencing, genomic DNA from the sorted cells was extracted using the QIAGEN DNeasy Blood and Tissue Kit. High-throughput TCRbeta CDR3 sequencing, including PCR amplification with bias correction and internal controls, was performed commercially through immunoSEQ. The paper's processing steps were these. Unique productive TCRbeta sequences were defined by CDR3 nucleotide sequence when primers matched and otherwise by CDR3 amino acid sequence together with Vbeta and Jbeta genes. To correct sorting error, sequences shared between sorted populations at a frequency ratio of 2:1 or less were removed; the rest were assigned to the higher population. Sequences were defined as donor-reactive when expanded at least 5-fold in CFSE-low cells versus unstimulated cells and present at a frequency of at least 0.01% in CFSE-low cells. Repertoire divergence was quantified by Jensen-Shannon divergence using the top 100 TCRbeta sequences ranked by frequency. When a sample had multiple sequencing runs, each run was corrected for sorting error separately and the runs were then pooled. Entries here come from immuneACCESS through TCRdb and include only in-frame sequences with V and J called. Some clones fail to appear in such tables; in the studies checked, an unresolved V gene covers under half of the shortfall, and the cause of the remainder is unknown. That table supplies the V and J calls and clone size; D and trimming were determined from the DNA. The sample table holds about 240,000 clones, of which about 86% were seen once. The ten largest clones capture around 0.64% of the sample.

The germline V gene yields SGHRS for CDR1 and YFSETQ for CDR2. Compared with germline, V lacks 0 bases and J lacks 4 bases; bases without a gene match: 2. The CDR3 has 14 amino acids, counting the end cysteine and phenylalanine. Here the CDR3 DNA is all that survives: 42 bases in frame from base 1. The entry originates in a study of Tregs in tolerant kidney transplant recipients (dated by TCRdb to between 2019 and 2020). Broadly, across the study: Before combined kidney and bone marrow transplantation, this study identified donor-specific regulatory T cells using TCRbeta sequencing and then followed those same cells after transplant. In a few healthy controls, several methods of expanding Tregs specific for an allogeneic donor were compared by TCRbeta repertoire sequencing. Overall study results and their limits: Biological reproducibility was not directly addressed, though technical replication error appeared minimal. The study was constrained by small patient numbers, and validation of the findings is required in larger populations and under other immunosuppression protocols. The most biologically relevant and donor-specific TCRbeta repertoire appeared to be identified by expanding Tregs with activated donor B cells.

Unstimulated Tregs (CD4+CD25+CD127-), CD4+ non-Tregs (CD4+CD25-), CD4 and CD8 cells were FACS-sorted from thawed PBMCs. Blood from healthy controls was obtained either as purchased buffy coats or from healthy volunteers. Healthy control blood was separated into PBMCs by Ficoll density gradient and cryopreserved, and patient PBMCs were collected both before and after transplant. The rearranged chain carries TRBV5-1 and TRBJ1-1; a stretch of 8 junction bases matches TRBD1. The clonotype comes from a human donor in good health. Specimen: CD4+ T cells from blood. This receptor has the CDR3 CASSLDTGGTEAFF. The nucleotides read TGCGCCAGCAGCTTGGATACAGGGGGCACTGAAGCTTTCTTT.